This T cell receptor beta chain was identified in a study of OX40 agonist ivuxolimab in advanced cancers. Exclusion applied to patients with autoimmune disease history or systemic immunosuppression. Profiling relied on immunoSEQ multiplex PCR, and the TCRdb table lists in-frame clones only, not all of them. The sample yields roughly 73,000 clones, roughly 83% seen once. The length of the CDR3 is 13 residues. Trimming removed 6 bases at V and 7 bases at J, with 14 bases between. The germline V gene has CDR1 MDHEN and CDR2 SYDVKM. J is TRBJ2-3 and V is TRBV28; weak D call: TRBD1 (6 bases). The sequence derives from an adult with an advanced solid tumor such as melanoma, head and neck, liver or kidney cancer. The source was CD4+ or CD8+ T cells sorted from blood, collected in a trial of the OX40 agonist ivuxolimab. CDR3 protein: CASRFWGTHTQYF. DNA for the CDR3: TGTGCCAGCAGGTTTTGGGGGACACATACGCAGTATTTT.